Listed here are 28 T cell receptor beta chains from one sample, sequenced in a study of prognosis after radiotherapy for stage I lung cancer. From genomic DNA, two-round multiplex PCR was used to amplify TCR beta CDR3. Every TRBV and TRBJ gene had its own specific primer in first-round PCR. One entry per CDR3 protein, called by TCRdb with MiXCR from the multiplex PCR reads. Among 25,000 to 30,000 distinct CDR3 sequences listed, roughly 30% were seen once. The starting material was PBMCs, obtained before or after stereotactic body radiation therapy (not recorded which). The receptors were gathered from a donor older than 45 with non-small cell lung cancer.

By share, this clonotype counts as medium-sized (0.01 to 0.1%). The genes are TRBV11-2 and TRBJ2-1; D perhaps matches TRBD2 (6 bases). The CDR3 is 15 amino acids. Germline V gene sequence: CDR1 SGHAT, CDR2 FQNNGV. The germline V and J ends were trimmed by 5 bases and 2 bases, with 13 bases remaining between them. The CDR3, as DNA: TGTGCCAGCAGCCGTGGCTGGGGGGCCTACAATGAGCAGTTCTTC. The encoded protein is CASSRGWGAYNEQFF.

Worth noting for this clonotype: A clone one base away is much larger, so this may be a read error. CDR3 nucleotides: TGCAGTGCCCCCTCCGGTGGGGAGACCAAGTACTTC. Residues: CSAPSGGETKYF. This rearrangement joins TRBV20-1 to TRBJ2-5; maybe TRBD2 (5 bases). Looked up from germline, CDR1 is DFQATT and CDR2 is SNEGSKA (reference sequence). The CDR3 has 12 amino acids.

This clonotype showed up many times. The V gene is TRBV15, the J gene TRBJ2-3; D is unresolved. In germline, CDR1 is LNHNV, CDR2 YYDKDF (reference sequence). The germline V and J ends were trimmed by 3 bases and 4 bases, with 5 bases remaining between them. The CDR3 length is 12 residues. This chain's CDR3 is CATSRQADTQYF. As DNA, the CDR3 is TGTGCCACCAGCAGGCAGGCAGATACGCAGTATTTT.

This clonotype has a single count. An end of the junction differs from the germline gene, which may be a read error. This chain links TRBV5-1 with TRBJ2-5; D may match TRBD1 or TRBD2 (6 bases each). The germline V gene encodes CDR1 SGHRS and CDR2 YFSETQ. The CDR3 loop spans 15 amino acids. CDR3 nucleotides: TGCGCCAGCAGCTTGGACGGAGGGGGAACGGAGAGCCAGTACTTC. Protein: CASSLDGGGTESQYF.

This clonotype was observed a single time. The rearrangement uses TRBV29-1 and TRBJ1-1, with D possibly matching TRBD1 (6 bases). Germline lookup yields CDR1 SQVTM and CDR2 ANQGSEA. The length of the CDR3 is 13 residues. CDR3 protein: CSLICPGQTEAFF. In DNA, the CDR3 is TGCAGTTTGATATGCCCTGGACAGACTGAAGCTTTCTTT. The variable domain in full, with the rest retrieved from reference TRBV29-1 and TRBJ1-1, is SAVISQKPSRDICQRGTSLTIQCQVDSQVTMMFWYRQQPGQSLTLIATANQGSEATYESGFVIDKFPISRPNLTFSTLTVSNMSPEDSSIYLCSLICPGQTEAFFGQGTRLTVV.

This clonotype was detected many times. The V call is TRBV6-5, the J call TRBJ1-1; 8 nucleotides line up with TRBD1. J gave up 10 bases and V 4 bases, and 5 bases lay outside the gene matches. The CDR3 is made up of 12 amino acids. From germline, CDR1 is MNHEY and CDR2 SVGAGI. As DNA, the CDR3 is TGTGCCAGCAGTTTCAGGACAGGGCCAGCTTTCTTT. Protein sequence: CASSFRTGPAFF.

The chain links TRBV27 to TRBJ1-5; D is undetermined. V was trimmed by 9 bases and J by 4 bases, leaving 22 bases between them. The CDR3 totals 16 residues. Germline values: CDR1 MNHEY, CDR2 SMNVEV (reference sequence). Here the CDR3 reads CARSANGPTRNQPQHF. For the CDR3, the DNA is TGTGCCAGGAGTGCAAACGGACCCACTAGGAATCAGCCCCAGCATTTT.

This clonotype was detected ten times or more. The chain employs TRBV12-3 or TRBV12-4 and TRBJ1-5; D gene unclear. The CDR3 consists of 13 residues. V shed 5 bases and J shed 5 bases, with 10 bases lying between them. CDR3: CASSHGIDQPQHF. For the CDR3, the DNA is TGTGCCAGCAGTCACGGGATTGATCAGCCCCAGCATTTT.

This clonotype was picked up many times. The chain is built from TRBV19 and TRBJ1-5; D perhaps matches TRBD1 (6 bases). This CDR3 has 14 amino acids. Germline lookup yields CDR1 LNHDA and CDR2 SQIVND (reference sequence). Between the trimmed V and J ends, which lost 3 bases and 4 bases, there was a span of 10 bases. As DNA, the CDR3 is TGTGCCAGTAGTATGACAGGCCCAAATCAGCCCCAGCATTTT. Translating it yields CASSMTGPNQPQHF.

This clonotype was observed at least ten times. This may be a read error: a much more frequent sequence differs by one nucleotide. The chain combines TRBV6-2 or TRBV6-3 with TRBJ2-5, with D tentatively TRBD2 (6 bases). The ends were cut back, 2 bases at V and 9 bases at J, with 28 bases in the middle. Germline loops: CDR1 MNHEY, CDR2 SVGEGT. The CDR3 has 18 residues. The CDR3 region has the DNA TGTGCCAGCAGTTACACGGTTAGCCGGGCAGGCCAATGGGAGGCCCAGTACTTC. This encodes CASSYTVSRAGQWEAQYF.

This clonotype was detected ten times or more. The gene calls are TRBV20-1 and TRBJ1-6; D is possibly TRBD1 (5 bases). With 1 base removed from V and 9 bases from J, the gap between germline ends came to 16 bases. Germline V gene lookup returns CDR1 DFQATT and CDR2 SNEGSKA (reference sequence). The CDR3 consists of 15 residues. CDR3 DNA sequence: TGCAGTGCTAGAGGGGGGGGAGGGCACGGTTCACCCCTCCACTTT. This encodes CSARGGGGHGSPLHF.

This clonotype has at least ten counts. This sequence joins TRBV5-1 and TRBJ2-5; no clear D gene. The CDR3 is made up of 12 amino acids. Trimming removed 2 bases from V and 0 bases from J, with 2 bases in between. The germline gives CDR1 SGHRS, CDR2 YFSETQ. The CDR3 DNA follows: TGCGCCAGCAGCTTCAACCAAGAGACCCAGTACTTC. It specifies CASSFNQETQYF.

This clonotype was counted ten times or more. The chain carries TRBV5-5 and TRBJ1-4; TRBD1 matches at 8 bases. The CDR3 is 15 residues long. V dropped 4 bases and J dropped 6; count of bases not matched to a gene: 8. CDR1 and CDR2 (germline): SGHKS, YYEKEE (reference sequence). The CDR3 is CASSLFQGADEKLFF. The CDR3 DNA reads TGTGCCAGCAGCCTATTCCAGGGGGCGGATGAAAAACTGTTTTTT.

This clonotype has just one count. A far larger clone is just one base off, so this is likely a read error. The rearrangement uses TRBV6-9 and TRBJ2-5, with 8 bases fitting TRBD2. Germline assignment: CDR1 MNHGY and CDR2 SVAAGI. V lost 3 bases to trimming and J lost 7 bases; unmatched junction nucleotides: 7. This CDR3 region has 14 residues. Written as DNA, the CDR3 is TGTGCCAGCAGTTACCAGAGCGGGGGAGGGACCCAGTACTTC. Translation: CASSYQSGGGTQYF.

About this clonotype itself: This may come from a read error, since a much larger clone is one base off. V is TRBV5-6 and J is TRBJ2-5, with D uncertain. This CDR3 region has 13 residues. The germline gives CDR1 SGHDT, CDR2 YYEEEE. The CDR3 here is CASSSNLQETQCF. The DNA for the CDR3 is TGTGCCAGCAGCTCCAACCTCCAAGAGACCCAGTGCTTC.

This clonotype was counted many times. This chain joins TRBV7-2 and TRBJ2-5; D ambiguous. This CDR3 has 13 amino acids. Germline CDR1 is SGHTA and CDR2 is FQGNSA. The V end was cut by 1 base, the J end by 5 bases, with 8 bases between. The CDR3 sequence is CASSLEGSETQYF. Written as DNA, the CDR3 is TGTGCCAGCAGCTTAGAAGGGTCGGAGACCCAGTACTTC. Filled out from reference TRBV7-2 and TRBJ2-5, the complete variable domain reads GAGVSQSPSNKVTEKGKDVELRCDPISGHTALYWYRQSLGQGLEFLIYFQGNSAPDKSGLPSDRFSAERTGGSVSTLTIQRTQQEDSAVYLCASSLEGSETQYFGPGTRLLVL.

This clonotype was seen repeatedly, ten times or more. J is TRBJ2-6 and V is TRBV20-1; tentatively, D is TRBD1 (5 bases). CDR3 length: 15 amino acids. Germline values: CDR1 DFQATT, CDR2 SNEGSKA (reference sequence). Between the trimmed V and J ends, which lost 4 bases and 0 bases, there was a span of 10 bases. For the CDR3, the DNA is TGCAGTGCTACTACAGACAGCTCTGGGGCCAACGTCCTGACTTTC. Its protein product is CSATTDSSGANVLTF.

J is TRBJ2-3 and V is TRBV6-1, with TRBD2 matching over 12 bases. J lost 1 base, V lost 1 base, and 3 bases had no gene match. The CDR3 contains 17 residues. Germline V gene lookup returns CDR1 MNHNS and CDR2 SASEGT. The CDR3 DNA reads TGTGCCAGCAGTGAAGGTGCTAGCGGGGGGGGCACAGATACGCAGTATTTT. This encodes CASSEGASGGGTDTQYF.

This clonotype is medium-sized (0.01 to 0.1%). The chain has TRBV6-4 and TRBJ2-1; TRBD2 matches at 10 bases. The CDR3 is 15 residues long. The J segment lost 5 bases and the V segment lost 5 bases, leaving 6 bases of the junction unmatched. Germline CDR1 MRHNA, CDR2 SNTAGT. The CDR3 nucleotides read TGTGCCAGCAGTCTAGCGGGAGCCGGCGACAATGAGCAGTTCTTC. Translation gives CASSLAGAGDNEQFF.

The chain recombines TRBV6-2 or TRBV6-3 with TRBJ2-7, with 7 nucleotides matching TRBD2. V shed 5 bases, J shed 10 bases, and the junction held 11 bases outside the gene matches. The CDR3 has 13 amino acids. Looked up from germline, CDR1 is MNHEY and CDR2 is SVGEGT. Here the CDR3 DNA reads TGTGCCAGCAGTGTCGGGACTACCTACTATCAGTACTTC. Translating it yields CASSVGTTYYQYF.

This clonotype was seen many times. The V and J genes are TRBV20-1 and TRBJ1-2; D gene unclear. Germline V gene lookup returns CDR1 DFQATT and CDR2 SNEGSKA (reference sequence). The CDR3 has 13 residues. V lost 5 bases and J 3 bases, leaving 13 bases between the germline ends. Written as DNA, the CDR3 is TGCAGTGCTTGGACGGTGTTATACTATGGCTACACCTTC. Encoded protein: CSAWTVLYYGYTF.

This clonotype showed up many times. V is TRBV6-1 and J is TRBJ2-6, with D unclear. Germline-derived CDR1 and CDR2 are MNHNS and SASEGT. Deletions cut 5 bases from V and 1 base from J, with 9 bases between. The CDR3 is 15 residues long. In DNA, the CDR3 is TGTGCCAGCAGTCACGACCAGTCTGGGGCCAACGTCCTGACTTTC. Protein product: CASSHDQSGANVLTF.

This clonotype is medium-sized in the sample. The chain employs TRBV5-1 and TRBJ1-6; D call uncertain. CDR1 is SGHRS, CDR2 YFSETQ, per germline. CDR3 size: 15 residues. V was trimmed by 0 bases and J by 2 bases, leaving 6 bases between them. The chain's CDR3 is CASSLAGTYNSPLHF. CDR3 DNA sequence: TGCGCCAGCAGCTTGGCTGGGACCTATAATTCACCCCTCCACTTT.

This clonotype came up a few times. One base separates it from a far larger clone, so it is likely a read error. The chain couples TRBV6-4 to TRBJ2-1, with TRBD2 identical over 9 bases. Losses at the gene ends were 3 bases for V and 3 bases for J; bases not matched to a gene: 6. The CDR3 loop spans 16 amino acids. CDR1 is MRHNA and CDR2 is SNTAGT in the germline V gene. CDR3 bases: TGTGCCAGCAGTGAATCGAAGCGGGAGGACTACAATGAGCAGTTCTTC. It is translated as CASSESKREDYNEQFF.

This clonotype was found once. The J gene is TRBJ2-2, the V gene TRBV7-6; D could derive from TRBD1 or TRBD2 (5 bases each). CDR1 is SGHVS, CDR2 FNYEAQ, per germline. V lost 3 bases and J 0 bases, leaving 8 bases between the germline ends. The CDR3 sequence is 15 residues long. The CDR3 DNA reads TGTGCCAGCAGCTTTGGGGGAACGAACACCGGGGAGCTGTTTTTT. It specifies CASSFGGTNTGELFF.

This clonotype was seen ten or more times. The gene calls are TRBV28 and TRBJ2-4, with D unclear. The germline V gene has CDR1 MDHEN and CDR2 SYDVKM. Trimming took 5 bases from V and 0 from J, leaving 8 bases between them. The CDR3 is 14 residues long. The CDR3 protein is CASSEILAKNIQYF. The DNA of the CDR3 is TGTGCCAGCAGTGAAATACTAGCCAAAAACATTCAGTACTTC.

With respect to this clonotype: This sequence is one base from a far larger clone and is likely a read error. The J gene is TRBJ2-3, the V gene TRBV6-9; weak D call: TRBD2 (6 bases). V shed 3 bases and J shed 7 bases, with 8 bases lying between them. The germline CDR1 and CDR2 sequences are MNHGY and SVAAGI. This CDR3 is built from 12 residues. The DNA of the CDR3 is TGTGCCAGCAGTTACCGGGGGTATACGCAGTATTTT. It yields the protein CASSYRGYTQYF.

The CDR3 reads CSARGGAIYEQFF. Here the CDR3 DNA reads TGCAGTGCTAGGGGGGGGGCCATCTATGAGCAGTTCTTC. V usage is TRBV20-1 and J usage is TRBJ2-1, with D maybe TRBD2 (7 bases). The CDR3 consists of 13 residues. Germline CDR1 reads DFQATT; CDR2 reads SNEGSKA (reference sequence). Trimming stripped 3 bases from V and 8 bases from J, with 14 bases between.